This TCR beta chain was retrieved from a study of T cells in tuberculosis. TCR-alpha and TCR-beta chains were sequenced unpaired. Profiled with immunoSEQ multiplex PCR; TCRdb holds only in-frame clones, not every one. The sample has about 54,000 clones, approximately 85% seen once. There are 20 residues in the CDR3. The junction had 24 bases not matched to a gene; V was cut back by 6 bases and J by 6 bases. CDR1 LNHDA and CDR2 SQIVND come from the germline V gene (reference sequence). Sorting used thawed, overnight-rested PBMC stained with anti-CD3, a viability dye and GMM-loaded CD1B tetramer. The lipid loaded on the CD1B tetramers was C32 glucose monomycolate from Rhodococcus equi.

The sequenced sample consisted of CD1b-GMM tetramer-negative cells sorted from PBMCs. The genes are TRBV19 and TRBJ2-3; TRBD2 aligns across 10 bases. This sequence originates from an adult woman with latent tuberculosis. CDR3 nucleotide sequence: TGTGCCAGTAGAGGGGGGGGAAGTGGTAGCGGGAGGCCTTCGCGCGATACGCAGTATTTT. It codes for CASRGGGSGSGRPSRDTQYF.